The clone carrying this T cell receptor (beta chain) was detected only a few times. Its matching antigen is unknown. With V trimmed by 1 base and J by 0 bases, 5 bases remained unmatched. This CDR3 contains 17 residues. Germline lookup yields CDR1 LGHNA and CDR2 YSLEER. Synthesis of cDNA was accomplished via 5'RACE employing 10-nucleotide random UMIs. Over 170 million TCR-beta sequences (from 15-18 subjects) were yielded by each sequencing run. TCRdb redid the calling of the 5' RACE reads with MiXCR, one entry per CDR3 protein. Among tens of thousands of distinct CDR3 sequences, about 5.1% were seen once, and the ten largest hold roughly 2%. This record belongs to a study of neurological immune-mediated disorders. General study findings and limits: Expanded clones shared no identical CDR3 amino acid sequences across subjects, which suggested private TCR-beta repertoires in all groups. While HTLV-1-associated myelopathy showed the greatest TCR clonal expansion, multiple sclerosis showed the least, falling below healthy controls.

The receptor was derived from a woman in her 70s with multiple sclerosis. The chain is built from TRBV4-3 and TRBJ2-3, with 9 bases matching TRBD2. Material: PBMCs. The CDR3 sequence is CASSQGGLAGSTDTQYF. CDR3 nucleotides: TGCGCCAGCAGCCAAGGCGGGCTAGCGGGGAGCACAGATACGCAGTATTTT.